The T cell receptor beta chain under discussion was sequenced for a study of T-cell reconstitution after alpha-beta-depleted transplantation in children. Trimming took 6 bases from V and 0 from J; bases not matched to a gene: 10. Germline lookup yields CDR1 MNHNS and CDR2 SASEGT. CDR3 size: 16 residues. The table lists this clonotype with a few counts. For TCRbeta, the library was prepared with unique molecular identifiers. TCRdb reprocessed the PCR reads with MiXCR, giving one entry per CDR3 protein. The top ten clones hold about 2.3% of a sample with around 530,000 distinct CDR3 sequences, about 31% of them seen once.

V is TRBV6-1 and J is TRBJ1-1, with 7 nucleotides matching TRBD1. The clonotype originates from a human donor who donated a stem cell graft to a child with aplastic anemia. The sequencing here drew on PBMCs from the stem cell graft donor, taken from the stem cell graft. As DNA, the CDR3 is TGTGCCAGCAGCGATCCCGGGACAGTCATGAACACTGAAGCTTTCTTT. This sequence encodes CASSDPGTVMNTEAFF.